The clone carrying this T cell receptor beta chain was found once. The data originate from a study of blood T cell repertoires in COVID-19. About the study: Italy, Spain and the United States were the sources of the convalescent and acute COVID-19 samples.

Some clones are missing from TCRdb's copy, which holds only in-frame ones; the method was immunoSEQ multiplex PCR. The sample yields 250,000 to 400,000 clones, around nine tenths seen once. Germline CDR1 is LGHNA and CDR2 is YNFKEQ. V lost 2 bases, J lost 8 bases, and 4 bases stayed unmatched. CDR3 length: 13 amino acids. The rearrangement uses TRBV4-2 and TRBJ1-1; 8 positions agree with TRBD1. The sequenced sample consisted of PBMCs or T cells enriched from blood (not recorded which). The TCR sequence derives from a man aged 60 to 75 who had recovered from COVID-19. The CDR3 DNA is TGTGCCAGCAGCCAAAACAGGGGGGTCGAAGCTTTCTTT. Translation: CASSQNRGVEAFF.